This T cell receptor beta chain was captured by sequencing in a study of spatial heterogeneity in lung cancer. Overall study findings and caveats: Tumor mutation count correlated with how many alpha and beta TCRs expanded intratumorally.

Notes on this clonotype: Its antigen is not identified.

The time point: sample taken at primary tumor resection. The roughly 79 donors had untreated early-stage non-small cell lung cancer. Unique molecular identifiers tagged every individual TCR cDNA molecule. TCRdb processed the 5' RACE reads anew with MiXCR; each CDR3 protein has one entry. The table includes approximately 25,000 distinct CDR3 sequences, around 9.2% detected once. This receptor was identified in a male donor with early-stage non-small cell lung cancer. Sequences were derived from lung tumor tissue, sampled at surgery.

CDR3 bases: TGCGCCAGCAGCTTGCTGGGACTCCCAGATACGCAGTATTTT. Residues: CASSLLGLPDTQYF. This chain uses TRBV5-1 with TRBJ2-3; tentatively, D is TRBD2 (6 bases). Trimming pared 1 base from V and 4 bases from J, leaving 10 bases between. The CDR3 is 14 residues long. Germline V lookup: CDR1 SGHRS, CDR2 YFSETQ.